This record covers a single TCR beta chain. Its antigen is unknown. The junction departs from germline at one end; a sequencing error may be responsible. Healthy HIV-negative adults with no recently reported acute infections or vaccinations were included as donors. Every donor was a Caucasian adult living in Nashville, Tennessee, USA. For unsorted samples, 75 million to 90 million PBMCs were counted and genomic DNA was extracted with the QIAamp DNA Blood Mini kit. After blood collection by leukapheresis, PBMCs were isolated using Ficoll-Histopaque density gradient centrifugation and then cryopreserved in the vapor phase of liquid nitrogen. Using the deep immunoSEQ assay, multiplex PCR amplified TCR CDR3 regions from genomic DNA. Genomic DNA extracted from each cell subset was distributed evenly over all wells of several immunoSEQ 96-well plates, and each plate served as one replicate. For unsorted PBMC, about 270 ng of genomic DNA, equivalent to about 30,000 T cell genomes, went into each replicate PCR. Ten immunoSEQ deep assay plates were used to sequence unsorted PBMC genomic DNA. Purified libraries were quantified with a Qubit 3.0 fluorometer, sized on a Bioanalyzer 2100, and re-quantified with the KAPA Library Quantification kit. Each immunoSEQ 96-well plate was sequenced on its own single-read 150-cycle Illumina NextSeq 550 flow cell. Per the original workflow: Because the immunoSEQ output held only junctional sequences and lacked quality scores, the filtering could not match the filtering applied to full-length reads. Sequences were annotated with PyIR, a Python wrapper for IgBLAST v1.9, and V/J genes and CDR3 were assigned using IMGT germline references. Reads were removed for weak V/J assignments (E-value above 1e-6), missing CDR3, stop codons, out-of-frame junctions, or ambiguous translated residues. V3J clonotypes were defined as sequences sharing an identical inferred V gene, J gene, and CDR3 amino acid sequence. Percentage overlap between repertoires was computed as shared unique clonotypes divided by the size of the smaller repertoire. Richness of each repertoire was evaluated using RTK rarefaction, the Chao1 estimator, and Recon v2.1 estimates of unobserved clonotypes. The table was pulled from immuneACCESS by TCRdb, which kept in-frame rearrangements only. Such tables lose some clones; where checked, under half of the loss comes from unresolved V genes, and the rest has no known cause. V and J calls and clone size are copied from that table; D and trimming were computed from the DNA. The sample table lists about 470,000 clones, around 79% of them with a count of one. The ten largest clones take up approximately 13% of the sample.

CDR3 length: 13 amino acids, cysteine to phenylalanine. Only the CDR3 DNA is retained, 39 bases long and in frame from the first base. In the germline V gene, CDR1 corresponds to LGHNA and CDR2 to YNFKEQ. These data belong to a study of shared clonotypes between healthy human individuals (TCRdb year 2020). A note on the overall study: The cohort included three men and two women between 18 and 49 years of age. The study deeply sequenced blood TCR repertoires of 5 or 6 healthy adults to estimate repertoire size and the extent of clonotype sharing between individuals. Different laboratories and diverse techniques were used to prepare libraries and sequence TCR repertoires, to increase sequencing depth and limit assay-specific biases. Leukapheresis yielded between about 0.85 and 10 billion PBMCs per donor.

Study-wide findings and limitations: Pairwise subsampling led to the expectation that sequencing depth would affect the degree of clonotype sharing among donors. Sampling was restricted to blood, and TCR repertoires in tissues likely differ from the TCR repertoires found in blood. The small number of donors limited the genetic and exposure-history diversity represented.

This receptor chain uses TRBV4-2 and TRBJ2-7; 8 bases in between match TRBD2. This TCR derives from a middle-aged woman in good health. Some clones in this sample may be carry-over from other donors' samples. The material sequenced was PBMCs. The DNA is TGTGCCAGCAGCCAAGATTTCGGCGGGAGGCCCCTCTTC. Translated, it gives CASSQDFGGRPLF.